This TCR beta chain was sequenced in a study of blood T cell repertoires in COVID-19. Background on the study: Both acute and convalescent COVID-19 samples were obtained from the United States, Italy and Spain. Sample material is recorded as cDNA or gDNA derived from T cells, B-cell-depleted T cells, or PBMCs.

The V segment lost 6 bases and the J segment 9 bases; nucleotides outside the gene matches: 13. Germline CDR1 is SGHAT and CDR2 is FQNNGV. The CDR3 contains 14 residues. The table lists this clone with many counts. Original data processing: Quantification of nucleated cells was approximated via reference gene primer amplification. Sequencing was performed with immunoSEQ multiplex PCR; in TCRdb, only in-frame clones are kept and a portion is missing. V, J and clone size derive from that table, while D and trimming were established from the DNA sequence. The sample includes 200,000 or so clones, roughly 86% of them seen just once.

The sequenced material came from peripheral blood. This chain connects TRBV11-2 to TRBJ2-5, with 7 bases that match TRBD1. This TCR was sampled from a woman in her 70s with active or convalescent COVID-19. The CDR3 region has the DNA TGTGCCAGCAGTTCCGGGACAGCCAAAGGAGCCCAGTACTTC. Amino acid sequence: CASSSGTAKGAQYF.